This passage covers 12 T cell receptor beta chains from one sample sequenced in a study of vaccination and CD4 T cells after COVID-19. The study sequenced cultured CD4+ T cell DNA using the Oncomine TCR Beta short-read assay. Each CDR3 protein is one row after TCRdb ran MiXCR on the PCR reads. The repertoire consists of 12,000 or so distinct CDR3 sequences, with under 55% occurring once and the leading ten covering 20% to 25%. Described treatment: approximately 11-day PBMC culture with coronavirus spike peptide pools or control peptides (ViraFEST assay). What these receptors recognize is not known. Sequencing was performed on CD4+ T cells from blood, cultured in vitro. The receptors stem from a human donor who had recovered from COVID-19.

J is TRBJ2-1 and V is TRBV7-2, with 7 bases aligning to TRBD2. V trimming: 8 bases; J trimming: 6 bases; junction bases outside the gene matches: 13. Germline V gene data show CDR1 as SGHTA and CDR2 as FQGNSA. This CDR3 comprises 15 residues. CDR3 sequence (DNA): TGTGCCAGCGGGGGAACCGGGAGGATCGGCAATGAGCAGTTCTTC. This sequence encodes CASGGTGRIGNEQFF.

The chain uses TRBV20-1 and TRBJ2-7; 12 bases line up with TRBD2. The ends lost 1 base at V and 0 bases at J; junction bases unmatched: 4. The CDR3 spans 16 residues. The germline V gene has CDR1 DFQATT and CDR2 SNEGSKA (reference sequence). CDR3 sequence (DNA): TGCAGTGCTAGAGTTCCACTAGCGGGAGGCTCCTACGAGCAGTACTTC. Protein sequence: CSARVPLAGGSYEQYF.

The CDR3 coding sequence is TGTGCCAGCAGCTTGGCCTCATATGGCTACACCTTC. This gives the protein CASSLASYGYTF. The V call is TRBV5-4, the J call TRBJ1-2; D gene ambiguous. The CDR3 has 12 amino acids. V lost 0 bases and J lost 5, with 5 bases in between. Per germline, CDR1 SGHNT and CDR2 YYREEE (reference sequence).

The rearrangement links TRBV28 to TRBJ2-5, with 11 bases fitting TRBD2. The CDR3 spans 15 residues. Unmatched junction bases numbered 3, after V lost 3 bases and J lost 3 bases. Germline loops: CDR1 MDHEN, CDR2 SYDVKM. The CDR3 bases are TGTGCCAGCAGTTTTAGGGGACTAGCGGAAGAGACCCAGTACTTC. This codes for CASSFRGLAEETQYF.

The rearrangement joins TRBV6-5 to TRBJ2-2; 7 positions match TRBD1. The CDR3 sequence is 15 residues long. V lost 4 bases to trimming and J lost 7 bases; unmatched junction nucleotides: 9. CDR1 is MNHEY and CDR2 is SVGAGI in the germline V gene. CDR3 nucleotide sequence: TGTGCCAGCAGTTTCGGACAGGCTTATCACGGGGAGCTGTTTTTT. Its protein product is CASSFGQAYHGELFF.

The V call is TRBV12-5, the J call TRBJ1-6; no clear D gene. The CDR3 covers 16 residues. The ends were cut back, 7 bases at V and 0 bases at J, with 13 bases in the middle. Germline CDR1 reads LGHNT; CDR2 reads FRNRAP. CDR3 nucleotides: TGTGCTAGTGCTTCAACTGGCAGCTCCTATAATTCACCCCTCCACTTT. As protein: CASASTGSSYNSPLHF.

The chain combines TRBV2 with TRBJ2-6, with D possibly being TRBD1 (6 bases). Germline-derived CDR1 and CDR2 are SNHLY and FYNNEI. This CDR3 has 15 residues. V shed 7 bases and J shed 1 base, with 11 bases lying between them. CDR3 in amino acids: CASTSQGSGANVLTF. The CDR3 region has the DNA TGTGCCAGCACCTCGCAGGGGTCTGGGGCCAACGTCCTGACTTTC. Full variable domain (missing parts from reference TRBV2 and TRBJ2-6): EPEVTQTPSHQVTQMGQEVILRCVPISNHLYFYWYRQILGQKVEFLVSFYNNEISEKSEIFDDQFSVERPDGSNFTLKIRSTKLEDSAMYFCASTSQGSGANVLTFGAGSRLTVL.

J is TRBJ2-1 and V is TRBV14; 11 bases agree with TRBD2. The V gene end was trimmed by 4 bases and the J gene end by 7 bases; junction bases not matched to a gene: 12. Germline-derived CDR1 and CDR2 are SGHDN and FVKESK. This CDR3 region has 17 residues. CDR3 nucleotides: TGTGCCAGCAGCCCCTTAGCGGGAGGGCCCTCGGGAAATGAGCAGTTCTTC. This sequence encodes CASSPLAGGPSGNEQFF.

This clonotype came up a few times. CDR3 nucleotides: TGCAGCGTTGAAGATCTTATGCGGGGAGGCGCAGATACGCAGTATTTT. Amino acids: CSVEDLMRGGADTQYF. This chain connects TRBV29-1 to TRBJ2-3; maybe TRBD2 (6 bases). V gave up 0 bases and J gave up 4 bases, with 17 bases separating them. Germline V gene sequence: CDR1 SQVTM, CDR2 ANQGSEA. The CDR3 is 16 residues long.

This rearrangement joins TRBV2 to TRBJ2-7; D is unresolved. V lost 7 bases to trimming and J lost 6 bases, with 16 bases between them. The CDR3 runs to 13 residues. Germline V lookup: CDR1 SNHLY, CDR2 FYNNEI. CDR3 DNA: TGTGCCAGCAAGGACGGCCCGGCAGGCGAGCAGTACTTC. Translated, it gives CASKDGPAGEQYF.

The CDR3 sequence: CASSLKRGLAVTPSYEQYF. As DNA, the CDR3 is TGTGCCAGCAGCCTAAAAAGGGGACTAGCCGTCACCCCTTCCTACGAGCAGTACTTC. The V call is TRBV11-2, the J call TRBJ2-7; 9 bases fit TRBD2. The CDR3 extends over 19 amino acids. In germline, CDR1 is SGHAT, CDR2 FQNNGV. V trimming: 5 bases; J trimming: 1 base; junction bases outside the gene matches: 18.

This clonotype was seen more than once but under ten times. The genes are TRBV6-1 and TRBJ2-3, with 9 bases lining up with TRBD2. The CDR3 loop spans 16 amino acids. The V and J ends lost 2 bases and 6 bases, in that order; junction bases with no gene match: 9. The V gene's germline CDR1 is MNHNS and CDR2 SASEGT. In nucleotides, the CDR3 is TGTGCCAGCAGTGAAAGGGTAGCGGGAGCAGGGGATACGCAGTATTTT. Its protein product is CASSERVAGAGDTQYF.